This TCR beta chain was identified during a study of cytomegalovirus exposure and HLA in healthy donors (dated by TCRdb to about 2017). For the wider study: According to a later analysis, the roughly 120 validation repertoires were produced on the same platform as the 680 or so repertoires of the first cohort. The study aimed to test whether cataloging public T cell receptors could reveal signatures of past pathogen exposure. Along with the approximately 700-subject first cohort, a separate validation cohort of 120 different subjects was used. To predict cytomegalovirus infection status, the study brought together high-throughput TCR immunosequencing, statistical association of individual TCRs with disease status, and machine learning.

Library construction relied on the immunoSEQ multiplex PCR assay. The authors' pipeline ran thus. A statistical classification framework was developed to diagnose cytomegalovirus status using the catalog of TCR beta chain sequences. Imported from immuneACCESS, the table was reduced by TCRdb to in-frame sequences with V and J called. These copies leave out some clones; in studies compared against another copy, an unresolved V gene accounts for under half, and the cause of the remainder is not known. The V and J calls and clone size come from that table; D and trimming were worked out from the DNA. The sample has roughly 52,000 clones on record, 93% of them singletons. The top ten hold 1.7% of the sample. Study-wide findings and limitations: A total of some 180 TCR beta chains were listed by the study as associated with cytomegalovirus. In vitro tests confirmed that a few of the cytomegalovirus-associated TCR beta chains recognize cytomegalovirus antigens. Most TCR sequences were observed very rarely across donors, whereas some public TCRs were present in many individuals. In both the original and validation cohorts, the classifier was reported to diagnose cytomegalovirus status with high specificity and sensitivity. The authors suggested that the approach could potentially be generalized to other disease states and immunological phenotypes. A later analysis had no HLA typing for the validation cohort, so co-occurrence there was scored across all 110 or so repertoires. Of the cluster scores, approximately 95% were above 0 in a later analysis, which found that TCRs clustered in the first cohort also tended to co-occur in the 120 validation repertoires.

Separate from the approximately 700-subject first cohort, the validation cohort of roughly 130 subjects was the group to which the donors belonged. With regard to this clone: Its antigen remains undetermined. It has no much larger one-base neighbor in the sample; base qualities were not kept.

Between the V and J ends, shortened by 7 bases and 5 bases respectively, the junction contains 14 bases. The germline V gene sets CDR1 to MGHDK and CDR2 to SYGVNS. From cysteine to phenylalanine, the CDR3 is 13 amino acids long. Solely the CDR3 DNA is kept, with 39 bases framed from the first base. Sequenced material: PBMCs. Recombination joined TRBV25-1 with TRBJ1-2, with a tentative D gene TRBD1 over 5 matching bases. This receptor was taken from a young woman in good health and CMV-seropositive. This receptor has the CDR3 CASTSDRDYGYTF. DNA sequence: TGTGCCAGCACCTCAGACAGAGATTATGGCTACACCTTC.